One sample yielded the 13 T cell receptor beta chains listed below, sequenced in a study of T-cell memory formation after mild COVID-19. TCRdb re-derived calls from the 5' RACE reads in MiXCR, one entry per CDR3 protein. This sample has around 500,000 distinct CDR3 sequences, with approximately 18% found just once. Sequenced input: PBMCs or a T cell subset sorted from them (not recorded which). The source of these receptors is an adult woman who had mild COVID-19 (a few samples of this study predate the infection). Cell type and time point are not known.

This clonotype appeared a few times. This sequence joins TRBV3-1 and TRBJ2-3; unclear D gene. From germline, CDR1 is LGHDT and CDR2 YNNKEL (reference sequence). This CDR3 contains 15 residues. Trimming removed 1 base from V and 2 bases from J, with 10 bases in between. The CDR3 is CASSQGASPTDTQYF. The CDR3 DNA sequence: TGTGCCAGCAGCCAAGGGGCATCGCCCACAGATACGCAGTATTTT.

The table lists this clonotype with a few counts. This rearrangement joins TRBV15 to TRBJ2-2; 7 bases line up with TRBD2. Germline V lookup: CDR1 LNHNV, CDR2 YYDKDF (reference sequence). The CDR3 length is 15 residues. V lost 5 bases to trimming and J lost 0 bases; unmatched junction nucleotides: 3. CDR3 sequence: CATSVGLANTGELFF. CDR3 DNA sequence: TGTGCCACCAGCGTAGGACTAGCGAACACCGGGGAGCTGTTTTTT.

The V and J genes are TRBV24-1 and TRBJ2-7, with D tentatively TRBD2 (5 bases). The V end lost 3 bases, the J end lost 7 bases, and 12 bases lay between the germline ends. The CDR3 runs 13 residues. Germline CDR1 and CDR2: KGHDR and SFDVKD. CDR3 nucleotide sequence: TGTGCCACCAGTGATAGCCAAGAGGGAGAGCAGTACTTC. Translation: CATSDSQEGEQYF.

This clonotype came up many times. This rearrangement joins TRBV5-1 to TRBJ2-5; D gene uncertain. The V gene lost 7 bases and the J gene lost 5 bases, with 12 bases spanning the gap. This CDR3 region has 12 residues. Germline V gives CDR1 SGHRS, CDR2 YFSETQ. CDR3 sequence: CASYMGEETQYF. CDR3 in DNA: TGCGCCAGCTACATGGGTGAGGAGACCCAGTACTTC.

There are a few counts of this clonotype. The chain uses TRBV20-1 and TRBJ2-7; TRBD2 might be the D (6 bases). Germline values: CDR1 DFQATT, CDR2 SNEGSKA (reference sequence). This CDR3 has 15 residues. Deletions cut 4 bases from V and 1 base from J, with 17 bases between. The CDR3 loop is CSANPPQGGSYEQYF. In nucleotides, the CDR3 is TGCAGTGCTAACCCCCCCCAGGGAGGATCCTACGAGCAGTACTTC.

This clonotype appeared a single time. The chain recombines TRBV6-6 with TRBJ1-5; perhaps TRBD1 as D (6 bases). V lost 6 bases and J 0 bases, leaving 24 bases between the germline ends. This CDR3 spans 19 amino acids. Per the germline V gene, CDR1 is MNHNY and CDR2 is SVGAGI (reference sequence). DNA of the CDR3: TGTGCCAGCAGAGGAGGGTTACAGGGACCGAATTATAGCAATCAGCCCCAGCATTTT. Its protein product is CASRGGLQGPNYSNQPQHF.

The genes are TRBV6-5 and TRBJ1-2; D is ambiguous. In germline, CDR1 is MNHEY, CDR2 SVGAGI. This CDR3 contains 14 residues. Trimming removed 0 bases from V and 4 bases from J, with 9 bases in between. CDR3 in DNA: TGTGCCAGCAGTTACTCGATCTCCGTCTATGGCTACACCTTC. Its protein product is CASSYSISVYGYTF.

The V call is TRBV5-1, the J call TRBJ2-7, with a tentative D call TRBD1 (6 bases). The CDR3 sequence is 15 residues long. V was cut by 4 bases and J by 0 bases, with 14 bases left in between. The germline V gene encodes CDR1 SGHRS and CDR2 YFSETQ. CDR3 loop: CASSDRDTRSYEQYF. The CDR3 nucleotides read TGCGCCAGCAGCGACCGGGACACCCGCTCCTACGAGCAGTACTTC.

The chain is built from TRBV24-1 and TRBJ2-7; 11 bases fit TRBD1. V was clipped by 0 bases and J by 6 bases; unmatched bases: 0. This CDR3 region has 14 residues. Germline CDR1 reads KGHDR; CDR2 reads SFDVKD. CDR3 coding DNA: TGTGCCACCAGTGATTTGGGGACAGGGGGCGAGCAGTACTTC. As protein: CATSDLGTGGEQYF.

The V and J genes are TRBV20-1 and TRBJ2-7; 8 nucleotides agree with TRBD1. Germline lookup yields CDR1 DFQATT and CDR2 SNEGSKA (reference sequence). The length of the CDR3 is 13 residues. With 1 base clipped from V and 2 bases from J, the junction kept 1 base outside the gene matches. DNA for the CDR3: TGCAGTGCTAGAGGACAGGGGACCTACGAGCAGTACTTC. This sequence encodes CSARGQGTYEQYF.

Only a few counts were recorded for this clonotype. The J gene is TRBJ2-1, the V gene TRBV27, with D tentatively TRBD1 or TRBD2 (5 bases each). V was shortened by 2 bases and J by 8 bases, with 13 bases between the two germline ends. CDR3 size: 14 residues. Germline-derived CDR1 and CDR2 are MNHEY and SMNVEV (reference sequence). The CDR3 nucleotides are TGTGCCAGCAGTTTACTGGGGACGGCGGATGAGCAGTTCTTC. Protein product: CASSLLGTADEQFF.

This clonotype appeared a few times. The V and J genes are TRBV12-1 and TRBJ2-7. TRBV12-1 is listed as a pseudogene. This CDR3 contains 14 residues. Written as DNA, the CDR3 is TGTGCCAGCAGCTTTCAGTACTCGGCCTACGAGCAGTACTTC. Its protein product is CASSFQYSAYEQYF.

The sample holds a few counts of this clonotype. The rearrangement links TRBV7-2 to TRBJ2-3; 11 bases line up with TRBD2. The CDR3 runs 16 residues. V was clipped by 1 base and J by 2 bases; unmatched bases: 2. The germline V gene has CDR1 SGHTA and CDR2 FQGNSA. The CDR3, as DNA: TGTGCCAGCAGCTTAGGTAGCGGGAGGGCCACAGATACGCAGTATTTT. It encodes CASSLGSGRATDTQYF.